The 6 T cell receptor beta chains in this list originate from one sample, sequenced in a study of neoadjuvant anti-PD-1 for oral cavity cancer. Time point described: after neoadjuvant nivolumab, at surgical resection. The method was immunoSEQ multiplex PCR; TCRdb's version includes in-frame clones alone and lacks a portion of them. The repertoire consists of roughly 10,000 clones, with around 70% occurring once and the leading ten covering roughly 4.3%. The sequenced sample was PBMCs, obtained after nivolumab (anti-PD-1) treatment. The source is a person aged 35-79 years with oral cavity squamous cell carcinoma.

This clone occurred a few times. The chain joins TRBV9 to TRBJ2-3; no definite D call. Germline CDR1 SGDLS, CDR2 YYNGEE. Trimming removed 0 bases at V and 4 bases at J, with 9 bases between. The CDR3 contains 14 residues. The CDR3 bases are TGTGCCAGCAGCGTAGGGTTCCCCTCAGATACGCAGTATTTT. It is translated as CASSVGFPSDTQYF.

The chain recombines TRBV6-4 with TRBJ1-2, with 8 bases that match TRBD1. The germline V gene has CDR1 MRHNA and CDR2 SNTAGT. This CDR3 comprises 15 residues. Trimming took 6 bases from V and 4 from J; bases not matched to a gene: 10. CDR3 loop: CASRQSPGGGYGYTF. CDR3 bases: TGTGCCAGCAGACAATCCCCAGGGGGCGGCTATGGCTACACCTTC.

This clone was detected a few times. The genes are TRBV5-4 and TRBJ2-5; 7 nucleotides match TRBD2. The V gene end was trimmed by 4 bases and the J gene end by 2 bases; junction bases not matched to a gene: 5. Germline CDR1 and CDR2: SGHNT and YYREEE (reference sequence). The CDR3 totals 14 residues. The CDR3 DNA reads TGTGCCAGCAGCCCTCAGCGGGGTCAAGAGACCCAGTACTTC. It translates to CASSPQRGQETQYF.

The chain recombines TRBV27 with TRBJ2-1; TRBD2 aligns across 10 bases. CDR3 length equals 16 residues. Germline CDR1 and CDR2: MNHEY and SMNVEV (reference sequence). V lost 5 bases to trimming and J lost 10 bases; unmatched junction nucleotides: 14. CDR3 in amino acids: CASSLSRSGRAGEQFF. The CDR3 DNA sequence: TGTGCCAGCAGTCTCTCACGGAGCGGGAGGGCCGGAGAGCAGTTCTTC.

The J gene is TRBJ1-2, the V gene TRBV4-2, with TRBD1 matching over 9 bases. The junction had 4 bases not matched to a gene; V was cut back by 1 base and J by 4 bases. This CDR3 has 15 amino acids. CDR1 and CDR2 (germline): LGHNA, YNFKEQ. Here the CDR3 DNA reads TGTGCCAGCAGCCAAGGGGGACAGGGACTCTATGGCTACACCTTC. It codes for CASSQGGQGLYGYTF.

CDR3 residues: CAWSAPGENTEAFF. CDR3 coding DNA: TGTGCCTGGAGTGCCCCCGGGGAGAACACTGAAGCTTTCTTT. The V and J genes are TRBV30 and TRBJ1-1; D unresolved. Germline values: CDR1 GTSNPN, CDR2 SVGIG (reference sequence). V dropped 1 base and J dropped 1 base, with 10 bases sitting between them. The CDR3 contains 14 residues. The full variable domain, with the rest looked up from reference TRBV30 and TRBJ1-1, is SQTIHQWPATLVQPVGSPLSLECTVEGTSNPNLYWYRQAAGRGLQLLFYSVGIGQISSEVPQNLSASRPQDRQFILSSKKLLLSDSGFYLCAWSAPGENTEAFFGQGTRLTVV.